This passage covers 29 T cell receptor beta chains from one sample sequenced in a study of Graves' ophthalmopathy and Graves' hyperthyroidism (dated by TCRdb to the late 2010s). The run used an Illumina HiSeq 2000. For repertoire sequencing, the TCR beta CDR3 regions were amplified from RNA transcripts. The first round was an RT-PCR using HTBI primers with the Qiagen OneStep RT-PCR kit, and this first round was followed by a second-round multiplex PCR, then size selection and purification. TCRdb's own reprocessing of the public reads used fastp at Q25 and MiXCR and kept productive beta chains. Rows are unified per CDR3 protein, each entry keeping the most common DNA and genes. In this sample the table shows 1 million to 1.3 million distinct CDR3 sequences, about 36% of which occur a single time. The top ten clonotypes cover around 10% of the sample. The source material was peripheral blood or thyroid tissue (not recorded which). Receptors were obtained from an adult man with Graves' hyperthyroidism.

This clonotype was observed a single time. This CDR3 is CAGTGINSGANVLTF. As DNA, the CDR3 is TGTGCCGGGACAGGTATCAACTCTGGGGCCAACGTCCTGACTTTC. This chain joins TRBV7-9 and TRBJ2-6; 8 bases map to TRBD1. The CDR3 contains 15 residues. Trimming took 11 bases from V and 0 from J; bases not matched to a gene: 6. Germline-derived CDR1 and CDR2 are SEHNR and FQNEAQ (reference sequence). Together with reference TRBV7-9 and TRBJ2-6, the CDR3 gives the full variable domain: DTGVSQNPRHKITKRGQNVTFRCDPISEHNRLYWYRQTLGQGPEFLTYFQNEAQLEKSRLLSDRFSAERPKGSFSTLEIQRTEQGDSAMYLCAGTGINSGANVLTFGAGSRLTVL.

The V gene is TRBV29-1, the J gene TRBJ1-5; 7 nucleotides agree with TRBD1. CDR3 length equals 13 residues. V gave up 6 bases and J gave up 7 bases; unmatched junction bases: 9. Germline CDR1 reads SQVTM; CDR2 reads ANQGSEA. The CDR3 is CSVQTGRGQPQHF. The CDR3 region has the DNA TGCAGCGTACAGACAGGGCGGGGACAGCCCCAGCATTTT.

This clonotype was seen a handful of times. The V and J genes are TRBV30 and TRBJ2-7; a possible D gene is TRBD2 (5 bases). V was shortened by 0 bases and J by 1 base, with 10 bases between the two germline ends. The V gene's germline CDR1 is GTSNPN and CDR2 SVGIG (reference sequence). The CDR3 has 14 amino acids. The CDR3 is CAWSVLGGSYEQYF. The DNA for the CDR3 is TGTGCCTGGAGTGTACTGGGCGGGTCCTACGAGCAGTACTTC. The entire variable domain, with the rest obtained from reference TRBV30 and TRBJ2-7, is as follows: SQTIHQWPATLVQPVGSPLSLECTVEGTSNPNLYWYRQAAGRGLQLLFYSVGIGQISSEVPQNLSASRPQDRQFILSSKKLLLSDSGFYLCAWSVLGGSYEQYFGPGTRLTVT.

Note on this clonotype: This may be a read error: a much more frequent sequence differs by one nucleotide. The CDR3 does not end in the conserved phenylalanine or tryptophan, so this is likely a read error. V and J are TRBV20-1 and TRBJ1-5, with 7 bases aligning to TRBD1. Per the germline V gene, CDR1 is DFQATT and CDR2 is SNEGSKA (reference sequence). V shed 6 bases and J 3 bases; nucleotides not matched to a gene: 5. This CDR3 is built from 13 residues. CDR3 DNA: TGCAGTGCCTCGACAGGGATCAATCAGCCCCAGCATCTT. Amino acid sequence: CSASTGINQPQHL.

This chain connects TRBV7-2 to TRBJ2-7, with unresolved D. V dropped 7 bases and J dropped 2 bases, with 12 bases sitting between them. CDR1 and CDR2 (germline): SGHTA, FQGNSA. The CDR3 consists of 13 residues. The chain's CDR3 is CASNQDLTYEQYF. CDR3 DNA sequence: TGTGCCAGCAACCAAGATCTCACCTACGAGCAGTACTTC.

This clonotype was counted ten times or more. V gene TRBV12-3 or TRBV12-4 combines with J gene TRBJ1-1, with D maybe TRBD1 (6 bases). Trimming shortened V by 5 bases and J by 8 bases, and 15 bases separated the two germline ends. The CDR3 contains 13 residues. In nucleotides, the CDR3 is TGTGCCAGCAGTGGGGACAACGCCGTCGAAGCTTTCTTT. As protein: CASSGDNAVEAFF.

This chain uses TRBV10-3 with TRBJ1-3; D not resolved. Between the trimmed V and J ends, which lost 4 bases and 4 bases, there was a span of 8 bases. CDR3 length equals 13 residues. Germline loops: CDR1 ENHRY, CDR2 SYGVKD. As DNA, the CDR3 is TGTGCCATCAGTGCGACCGGGGGAAACACCATATATTTT. It translates to CAISATGGNTIYF.

There are many counts of this clonotype. This chain links TRBV7-9 with TRBJ2-2, with D possibly being TRBD1 or TRBD2 (5 bases each). Germline V gives CDR1 SEHNR, CDR2 FQNEAQ (reference sequence). This CDR3 has 15 amino acids. Trimming removed 2 bases from V and 2 bases from J, with 9 bases in between. The CDR3, as DNA: TGTGCCAGCAGCTTATCGGGGCAAAACACCGGGGAGCTGTTTTTT. This gives the protein CASSLSGQNTGELFF.

This clonotype was detected ten times or more. The chain uses TRBV20-1 and TRBJ2-5; 7 bases match TRBD2. Germline loops: CDR1 DFQATT, CDR2 SNEGSKA (reference sequence). Losses at the gene ends were 7 bases for V and 3 bases for J; bases not matched to a gene: 11. The CDR3 length is 14 residues. CDR3 region: CSVSYGRSKETQYF. Here the CDR3 DNA reads TGCAGTGTCAGCTACGGGAGGAGCAAAGAGACCCAGTACTTC.

This clonotype has only a few counts. The genes are TRBV10-3 and TRBJ1-5; 7 nucleotides align to TRBD1. Germline CDR1 is ENHRY and CDR2 is SYGVKD. The CDR3 is 14 amino acids. The J segment lost 3 bases and the V segment lost 11 bases, leaving 10 bases of the junction unmatched. Written as DNA, the CDR3 is TGTGCCGGCGGCCGCGACAGGGACAATCAGCCCCAGCATTTT. Protein product: CAGGRDRDNQPQHF.

This clonotype was observed a handful of times. The chain carries TRBV12-3 or TRBV12-4 and TRBJ2-3, with D maybe TRBD2 (5 bases). V was clipped by 5 bases and J by 7 bases, with 10 bases between them. The CDR3 extends over 12 amino acids. In DNA, the CDR3 is TGTGCCAGCAGTGGAGAGGGATATACGCAGTATTTT. It is translated as CASSGEGYTQYF.

Many counts were recorded for this clonotype. The CDR3 DNA reads TGCGCCAGCAGCTTTCCGGATAACTATGGCTACACCTTC. Its translation: CASSFPDNYGYTF. The J gene is TRBJ1-2, the V gene TRBV5-1; D gene unclear. Trimming removed 2 bases from V and 1 base from J, with 6 bases in between. The CDR3 sequence is 13 residues long. The germline gives CDR1 SGHRS, CDR2 YFSETQ.

This sequence joins TRBV7-9 and TRBJ1-2, with a tentative D call TRBD1 (5 bases). Trimming stripped 5 bases from V and 6 bases from J, with 13 bases between. This CDR3 contains 13 residues. Per germline, CDR1 SEHNR and CDR2 FQNEAQ (reference sequence). The CDR3 sequence is CASSAGGRDGYTF. The DNA for the CDR3 is TGTGCCAGCAGCGCGGGGGGAAGGGATGGCTACACCTTC.

This clonotype was recorded at least ten times. The chain combines TRBV25-1 with TRBJ1-5; possibly TRBD1 for D (5 bases). CDR3 length equals 13 residues. V was clipped by 8 bases and J by 2 bases, with 10 bases between them. Germline V gives CDR1 MGHDK, CDR2 SYGVNS. CDR3 region: CASGHDGNQPQHF. DNA of the CDR3: TGTGCCAGCGGACACGATGGCAATCAGCCCCAGCATTTT.

The chain recombines TRBV28 with TRBJ2-7; 7 bases match TRBD2. This CDR3 region has 15 residues. The J segment lost 5 bases and the V segment lost 0 bases, leaving 7 bases of the junction unmatched. Germline lookup yields CDR1 MDHEN and CDR2 SYDVKM. The CDR3 protein is CASSLWGEGPNEQYF. DNA for the CDR3: TGTGCCAGCAGTTTATGGGGGGAGGGCCCTAACGAGCAGTACTTC.

The chain joins TRBV29-1 to TRBJ1-3; a weak D match, TRBD1 (6 bases). The CDR3 loop spans 14 amino acids. Per the germline V gene, CDR1 is SQVTM and CDR2 is ANQGSEA. Trimming cost V 4 bases and J 0 bases, with 10 bases left between them. The CDR3, as DNA: TGCAGCGTTGCGGTGGGACACTCTGGAAACACCATATATTTT. This codes for CSVAVGHSGNTIYF.

A remark on this clonotype: With a much larger clone just one base away, this may be a read error. The CDR3 DNA reads TGTGCCAGCAGCAACGACGATGCGGAGTCCTATAGTTCACCCCTCCACTTT. It codes for CASSNDDAESYSSPLHF. V gene TRBV7-2 combines with J gene TRBJ1-6; unclear D gene. Per germline, CDR1 SGHTA and CDR2 FQGNSA. CDR3 length equals 17 residues.

V gene TRBV7-2 combines with J gene TRBJ2-5, with 12 bases fitting TRBD2. After removal of 4 bases from V and 4 bases from J, the junction contained 7 bases not matched to a gene. CDR3 length: 16 residues. From germline, CDR1 is SGHTA and CDR2 FQGNSA. This chain's CDR3 is CASSSTSGGGGETQYF. As DNA, the CDR3 is TGTGCCAGCAGCTCGACTAGCGGGGGAGGTGGAGAGACCCAGTACTTC.

This clonotype was picked up many times. CDR3 nucleotides: TGTGCCAGCAGCTTAGGGGGGCTTGGGGCCAACGTCCTGACTTTC. This encodes CASSLGGLGANVLTF. The gene calls are TRBV7-9 and TRBJ2-6, with D possibly being TRBD1 (6 bases). This CDR3 comprises 15 residues. Germline V gene sequence: CDR1 SEHNR, CDR2 FQNEAQ (reference sequence). V was cut by 1 base and J by 3 bases, with 7 bases left in between.

This clonotype has a single count. This sequence may be a read error, since a much larger clone differs from it by one base. V and J are TRBV5-1 and TRBJ2-7; weak D call: TRBD2 (5 bases). The CDR3 sequence is 13 residues long. Per germline, CDR1 SGHRS and CDR2 YFSETQ. Trimming stripped 9 bases from V and 2 bases from J, with 15 bases between. The CDR3 region is CATGRPGTYEQYF. The CDR3 bases are TGCGCCACCGGCAGGCCGGGAACCTACGAGCAGTACTTC. Drawing the rest from reference TRBV5-1 and TRBJ2-7, the complete variable domain is KAGVTQTPRYLIKTRGQQVTLSCSPISGHRSVSWYQQTPGQGLQFLFEYFSETQRNKGNFPGRFSGRQFSNSRSEMNVSTLELGDSALYLCATGRPGTYEQYFGPGTRLTVT.

This clonotype was observed at least ten times. The chain couples TRBV7-9 to TRBJ2-5, with 8 positions matching TRBD1. CDR1 is SEHNR, CDR2 FQNEAQ, per germline (reference sequence). The CDR3 is made up of 16 amino acids. The V segment lost 5 bases and the J segment 5 bases; nucleotides outside the gene matches: 13. CDR3 sequence (DNA): TGTGCCAGCAGCCCACGCATATCAGGGGGCGCGGAGACCCAGTACTTC. Translated, it gives CASSPRISGGAETQYF.

With respect to this clonotype: One end of the junction does not line up with germline, which may come from a read error. The V call is TRBV12-3 or TRBV12-4, the J call TRBJ2-5; 8 positions match TRBD1. The better agreement between TRBJ2-7 and the DNA end casts doubt on the J call. This CDR3 has 15 amino acids. CDR3 DNA: TGTGCCAGCAGTTATCGGGCAGGGGGCTCCCACGAGCAGTACTTC. Amino acid sequence: CASSYRAGGSHEQYF.

This clonotype has more than one count but fewer than ten. J is TRBJ1-1 and V is TRBV29-1; possible D gene TRBD1, 5 bases. CDR3 length: 17 amino acids. Germline V gene lookup returns CDR1 SQVTM and CDR2 ANQGSEA. Trimming removed 0 bases at V and 1 base at J, with 18 bases between. Written as DNA, the CDR3 is TGCAGCGTTGAAGACGGTCCGGGGCGAAAAACGAACACTGAAGCTTTCTTT. Protein product: CSVEDGPGRKTNTEAFF.

This clonotype was seen at least ten times. This chain joins TRBV2 and TRBJ2-7, with a possible D match to TRBD1 (6 bases). The CDR3 spans 12 residues. Germline CDR1 is SNHLY and CDR2 is FYNNEI. V lost 6 bases and J lost 1, with 7 bases in between. The CDR3 loop reads CASSGQSYEQYF. In DNA, the CDR3 is TGTGCCAGCAGCGGACAGTCCTACGAGCAGTACTTC.

The chain has TRBV20-1 and TRBJ2-5; 8 nucleotides match TRBD2. Unmatched junction bases numbered 10, after V lost 6 bases and J lost 4 bases. Germline CDR1 DFQATT, CDR2 SNEGSKA (reference sequence). The CDR3 is 14 residues long. CDR3 nucleotide sequence: TGCAGTGCCAGCAGTTTCACTAGCGGAGAGACCCAGTACTTC. As protein: CSASSFTSGETQYF.

This clonotype appeared many times. The chain is built from TRBV6-5 and TRBJ2-7, with D possibly TRBD2 on 6 matching bases. Between the trimmed V and J ends, which lost 5 bases and 3 bases, there was a span of 14 bases. This CDR3 is built from 14 residues. Per germline, CDR1 MNHEY and CDR2 SVGAGI. Here the CDR3 DNA reads TGTGCCAGCAGTAGGGCCATGGAGGGCTACGAGCAGTACTTC. Its translation is CASSRAMEGYEQYF.

This clonotype was detected ten times or more. The chain couples TRBV7-3 to TRBJ2-5; TRBD1 matches at 8 bases. V dropped 4 bases and J dropped 5; count of bases not matched to a gene: 12. CDR3 length: 16 amino acids. CDR1 is SGHTA, CDR2 FQGTGA, per germline. CDR3: CASSSTSQGARETQYF. CDR3 nucleotides: TGTGCCAGCAGCTCCACGTCCCAGGGGGCACGGGAGACCCAGTACTTC. Combining the CDR3 with reference TRBV7-3 and TRBJ2-5 gives the whole variable domain GAGVSQTPSNKVTEKGKYVELRCDPISGHTALYWYRQSLGQGPEFLIYFQGTGAADDSGLPNDRFFAVRPEGSVSTLKIQRTERGDSAVYLCASSSTSQGARETQYFGPGTRLLVL.

As to this clonotype: The DNA is left out, because the CDR3 cannot be placed on it with certainty; the CDR3 is given as TCRdb lists it. The chain's CDR3 is CASSVRNEQFFGPGHYGYTF. This chain links TRBV10-2 with TRBJ1-2; the DNA was not used to check the table's D call, TRBD1. Germline CDR1 WSHSY, CDR2 SAAADI. Counting both end residues, the CDR3 totals 20 amino acids.

This chain connects TRBV29-1 to TRBJ1-1; 7 nucleotides match TRBD1. This CDR3 contains 12 residues. Germline V CDR1 and CDR2: SQVTM, ANQGSEA. The ends lost 7 bases at V and 8 bases at J; junction bases unmatched: 10. CDR3 bases: TGCAGCGCTGCCGGGACAGCGGGGGAAGCTTTCTTT. Its protein is CSAAGTAGEAFF. The whole variable domain, remainder taken from reference TRBV29-1 and TRBJ1-1, is SAVISQKPSRDICQRGTSLTIQCQVDSQVTMMFWYRQQPGQSLTLIATANQGSEATYESGFVIDKFPISRPNLTFSTLTVSNMSPEDSSIYLCSAAGTAGEAFFGQGTRLTVV.